These T cell receptor beta chains were read from a single sample in a study of radiation and T cells in renal cell carcinoma. Measured with immunoSEQ multiplex PCR; TCRdb has only the in-frame clones, and not every one. The sample shows over 85,000 clones, 82% of them seen only once. The source material was blood, sampled from a patient whose treatment included radiotherapy and nephrectomy. Source of these receptors: a man aged 55 to 70 with renal cell carcinoma. Each CDR3 is given with its conserved first and last residue. D genes are given only for firm matches. Part of the rows lack a size; the others show once, few, many or a class for expanded clones.

d_call j_call v_call clone_size cdr3_aa cdr3_nt
NA TRBJ2-1 TRBV6-6 NA CASSHPVLFF TGTGCCAGCAGCCACCCAGTACTGTTCTTC
TRBD1 TRBJ1-2 TRBV29-1 NA CSADRDLGYTF TGCAGCGCCGACAGGGATCTTGGCTACACCTTC
NA TRBJ2-5 TRBV6-1 NA CAGEETQYF TGTGCCGGAGAAGAGACCCAGTACTTC
NA TRBJ1-1 TRBV6-5 once CASSQIVTSLTEAFF TGTGCCAGCAGTCAGATCGTAACCTCCCTCACTGAAGCTTTCTTT
NA TRBJ2-1 TRBV7-6 NA CASSFDRDDLYNEQFF TGTGCCAGCAGCTTTGACCGGGACGATCTCTACAATGAGCAGTTCTTC
NA TRBJ2-3 TRBV9 NA CASSVEARSPDTQYF TGTGCCAGCAGCGTAGAGGCACGATCTCCAGATACGCAGTATTTT
NA TRBJ2-3 TRBV11-1 NA CASSFQVRATDTQYF TGTGCCAGCAGCTTCCAAGTGAGGGCCACAGATACGCAGTATTTT
TRBD2 TRBJ2-7 TRBV4-2 NA CASSQETSGTYEQYF TGTGCCAGCAGCCAAGAAACTAGCGGTACCTACGAGCAGTACTTC
TRBD2 TRBJ2-1 TRBV27 NA CASSILAGAMNEQFF TGTGCCAGCAGCATACTAGCGGGAGCTATGAATGAGCAGTTCTTC
NA TRBJ2-7 TRBV27 NA CASSLGYEQYF TGTGCCAGCAGTTTAGGCTACGAGCAGTACTTC
TRBD2 TRBJ2-5 TRBV5-1 once CASSTPGLDETQYF TGCGCCAGCAGCACGCCGGGACTAGATGAGACCCAGTACTTC
NA TRBJ2-1 TRBV5-1 NA CASSSTAVQYNEQFF TGCGCCAGCAGCTCGACAGCGGTCCAGTACAATGAGCAGTTCTTC
TRBD2 TRBJ2-7 TRBV15 NA CATSRGLAGVAYEQYF TGTGCCACCAGCAGAGGGCTAGCGGGAGTCGCCTACGAGCAGTACTTC
NA TRBJ1-2 TRBV27 NA CASSLDFEQGRNYGYTF TGTGCCAGCAGTTTGGATTTTGAGCAGGGACGGAACTATGGCTACACCTTC
NA TRBJ2-1 TRBV5-4 many CASSLVGAKNEQFF TGTGCCAGCAGCTTGGTGGGAGCAAAGAATGAGCAGTTCTTC
TRBD2 TRBJ2-1 TRBV5-4 NA CASARTSGYNEQFF TGTGCCAGCGCCAGGACTAGCGGTTACAATGAGCAGTTCTTC
TRBD1 TRBJ2-6 TRBV29-1 NA CSVWTGAAGANVLTF TGCAGCGTTTGGACAGGGGCAGCCGGGGCCAACGTCCTGACTTTC
NA TRBJ2-3 TRBV11-3 NA CASSRRTSTDTQYF TGTGCCAGCAGCCGCCGGACCTCCACAGATACGCAGTATTTT
NA TRBJ1-6 TRBV4-3 few CASSQDPPGLRSPLHF TGCGCCAGCAGCCAAGATCCTCCGGGACTGCGTTCACCCCTCCACTTT
NA TRBJ2-4 TRBV19 NA CAHNLLAKNIQYF TGTGCTCACAATCTTCTAGCCAAAAACATTCAGTACTTC
NA TRBJ2-3 TRBV27 NA CASSPAAGTDTQYF TGTGCCAGCAGTCCAGCAGCGGGCACAGATACGCAGTATTTT
TRBD2 TRBJ2-1 TRBV27 NA CASSFSGSSYNEQFF TGTGCCAGCAGTTTTAGCGGGAGCTCCTACAATGAGCAGTTCTTC
TRBD2 TRBJ2-3 TRBV14 NA CASSQEGGLAGGTDTQYF TGTGCCAGCAGCCAAGAGGGGGGACTAGCGGGAGGGACAGATACGCAGTATTTT
NA TRBJ2-6 TRBV28 NA CASSGLLRANVLTF TGTGCCAGCTCGGGACTTCTGAGGGCCAACGTCCTGACTTTC
NA TRBJ2-5 TRBV21-1 NA CASSEDPGLAGSKETQYF TGTGCCAGCAGCGAAGATCCTGGACTAGCGGGCTCCAAAGAGACCCAGTACTTC
NA TRBJ1-1 TRBV7-9 few CASSLGAGVNTEAFF TGTGCCAGCAGCTTAGGAGCAGGGGTGAACACTGAAGCTTTCTTT
NA TRBJ1-1 TRBV2 NA CASTGSARTEAFF TGTGCCAGCACGGGCAGTGCGAGGACTGAAGCTTTCTTT
NA TRBJ1-2 TRBV5-6 NA CASSWDQSYGYTF TGTGCCAGCAGCTGGGACCAAAGCTATGGCTACACCTTC
TRBD2 TRBJ2-5 TRBV7-2 NA CASSPPGLAGGTQYF TGTGCCAGCAGCCCCCCGGGACTAGCGGGAGGGACCCAGTACTTC